This T cell receptor (beta chain) was observed in a study of T cell clonality in common variable immunodeficiency. Trimming shortened V by 5 bases and J by 6 bases, and 17 bases separated the two germline ends. The CDR3 is 14 amino acids. CDR1 is LNHDA and CDR2 is SQIVND in the germline V gene (reference sequence). Broader study findings: Links between repertoire features and CVID complications were heterogeneity-limited. The cause of increased CVID clonality remains unclear without subpopulation sequencing.

TCRdb's copy holds only in-frame clones and misses some; the assay was immunoSEQ multiplex PCR. The counts give approximately 44,000 clones, none of them seen only once; under 11% is held by the top ten. This clone has at least ten counts. Its target is not known. Coverage ceases 3 residues before the CDR3 finishes, and the germline J gene fills in the end. The receptor comes from a person aged 18 to 75 in good health. This rearrangement joins TRBV19 to TRBJ2-7; tentative D call: TRBD2 (6 bases). Sequencing input: peripheral blood mononuclear cells. CDR3 amino acids: CASSSTGTLAEQYF. The sequenced CDR3 bases are TGTGCCAGTAGTTCGACCGGGACTCTGGCCGAG.